This passage covers 15 T cell receptor beta chains from one sample sequenced in a study of blood T cell repertoires in COVID-19. Repertoires were generated with immunoSEQ multiplex PCR, while TCRdb's copy carries only in-frame clones and drops some. The profile shows just over 300,000 clones, around 92% of them singletons. The sequencing sample was made of peripheral blood. The source is a woman in her twenties or thirties with COVID-19, enrolled during active disease.

The chain is built from TRBV4-2 and TRBJ2-3; 7 nucleotides agree with TRBD1. The junction had 7 bases not matched to a gene; V was cut back by 2 bases and J by 2 bases. The CDR3 extends over 16 amino acids. CDR1 and CDR2 (germline): LGHNA, YNFKEQ. The CDR3 DNA reads as TGTGCCAGCAGCCAATCAAAGACAGGGTACACAGATACGCAGTATTTT. This sequence encodes CASSQSKTGYTDTQYF.

Here the CDR3 DNA reads TGTGCCAGCAGCGCCGGACCTGGGAGGCGATCCGGCTACACCTTC. Translation: CASSAGPGRRSGYTF. The chain has TRBV7-8 and TRBJ1-2; D unclear. Germline values: CDR1 SGHVS, CDR2 FQNEAQ. Deletions cut 5 bases from V and 8 bases from J, with 21 bases between. The CDR3 loop spans 15 amino acids.

This chain joins TRBV6-5 and TRBJ2-7; weak D call: TRBD1 (5 bases). The CDR3 loop spans 13 amino acids. Germline lookup yields CDR1 MNHEY and CDR2 SVGAGI. V dropped 4 bases and J dropped 2 bases, with 9 bases sitting between them. CDR3 sequence reads: CASSLTAAYEQYF. The CDR3 DNA reads TGTGCCAGCAGTTTGACAGCAGCCTACGAGCAGTACTTC.

CDR3 protein: CASSQEQPGTGELFF. The CDR3 coding sequence is TGTGCCAGCAGCCAAGAACAACCAGGCACCGGGGAGCTGTTTTTT. This rearrangement joins TRBV3-1 (or the pseudogene TRBV3-2) to TRBJ2-2; no clear D gene. The germline V and J ends were trimmed by 0 bases and 4 bases, with 9 bases remaining between them. This CDR3 is built from 15 residues. Germline assignment: CDR1 LGHDT and CDR2 YNNKEL (reference sequence).

A word on this clone: The same CDR3 arises from other DNA sequences in this sample as well. V gene TRBV27 combines with J gene TRBJ2-7, with D unclear. This CDR3 has 11 residues. Germline values: CDR1 MNHEY, CDR2 SMNVEV (reference sequence). Trimming left V 4 bases short and J 3 bases short, with 4 bases between. The CDR3: CASSSSYEQYF. The DNA of the CDR3 is TGTGCCAGCAGTTCGAGCTACGAGCAGTACTTC.

The V call is TRBV28, the J call TRBJ1-1, with unresolved D. The germline gives CDR1 MDHEN, CDR2 SYDVKM. Trimming pared 10 bases from V and 1 base from J, leaving 16 bases between. This CDR3 is built from 14 residues. The CDR3 sequence is CATTRGQKNTEAFF. The CDR3 DNA follows: TGTGCCACCACCCGTGGCCAGAAGAACACTGAAGCTTTCTTT.

This clone has a single count. V usage is TRBV19 and J usage is TRBJ1-4, with D possibly matching TRBD1 (5 bases). Germline CDR1 and CDR2: LNHDA and SQIVND (reference sequence). Trimming took off 10 bases at V and 8 bases at J, with 17 bases between the two ends. The length of the CDR3 is 13 residues. This CDR3 reads CATHPGIREKLFF. CDR3 sequence (DNA): TGTGCCACCCACCCAGGGATTCGGGAAAAACTGTTTTTT.

The rearrangement uses TRBV19 and TRBJ1-6; D gene unclear. Trimming left V 6 bases short and J 0 bases short, with 12 bases between. Germline V CDR1 and CDR2: LNHDA, SQIVND (reference sequence). The CDR3 is 16 residues long. The CDR3 here is CASRSMASSYNSPLHF. DNA of the CDR3: TGTGCCAGTAGAAGTATGGCAAGCTCCTATAATTCACCCCTCCACTTT. Full variable domain (remainder filled in from reference TRBV19 and TRBJ1-6): DGGITQSPKYLFRKEGQNVTLSCEQNLNHDAMYWYRQDPGQGLRLIYYSQIVNDFQKGDIAEGYSVSREKKESFPLTVTSAQKNPTAFYLCASRSMASSYNSPLHFGNGTRLTVT.

The gene calls are TRBV12-3 or TRBV12-4 and TRBJ2-7; 10 bases match TRBD2. The CDR3 is 13 amino acids. Trimming removed 8 bases from V and 3 bases from J; junction bases left unmatched: 4. CDR3 residues: CASSLAGGYEQYF. Here the CDR3 DNA reads TGTGCCAGCTCTTTAGCGGGGGGCTACGAGCAGTACTTC.

The chain uses TRBV7-6 and TRBJ1-5; D possibly corresponds to TRBD1 (5 bases). Trimming left V 1 base short and J 4 bases short, with 11 bases between. CDR1 SGHVS and CDR2 FNYEAQ come from the germline V gene. This CDR3 spans 15 amino acids. The CDR3 DNA sequence: TGTGCCAGCAGCTTAGGGGACTCCTGGAATCAGCCCCAGCATTTT. It encodes CASSLGDSWNQPQHF.

The chain is built from TRBV14 and TRBJ2-1; tentatively, D is TRBD2 (5 bases). This CDR3 comprises 14 residues. Germline CDR1 reads SGHDN; CDR2 reads FVKESK. Trimming pared 0 bases from V and 4 bases from J, leaving 7 bases between. The chain's CDR3 is CASSQDGGYNEQFF. CDR3 in DNA: TGTGCCAGCAGCCAAGACGGAGGTTACAATGAGCAGTTCTTC.

The chain combines TRBV7-2 with TRBJ1-3, with D perhaps TRBD1 (6 bases). The germline CDR1 and CDR2 sequences are SGHTA and FQGNSA. Trimming removed 9 bases from V and 0 bases from J, with 15 bases in between. This CDR3 comprises 15 residues. CDR3 DNA: TGTGCCAGTAGGGGGAGAGGGGGCTCTGGAAACACCATATATTTT. This translates into CASRGRGGSGNTIYF.

The rearrangement links TRBV5-5 to TRBJ1-1; D is perhaps TRBD1 (6 bases). This CDR3 has 15 residues. Trimming stripped 4 bases from V and 4 bases from J, with 17 bases between. Germline V gene data show CDR1 as SGHKS and CDR2 as YYEKEE (reference sequence). CDR3 nucleotide sequence: TGTGCCAGCAGCCCACGGGGGGGGCCGGCCACTGAAGCTTTCTTT. It is translated as CASSPRGGPATEAFF. Full variable domain (remainder filled in from reference TRBV5-5 and TRBJ1-1): DAGVTQSPTHLIKTRGQQVTLRCSPISGHKSVSWYQQVLGQGPQFIFQYYEKEERGRGNFPDRFSARQFPNYSSELNVNALLLGDSALYLCASSPRGGPATEAFFGQGTRLTVV.

This chain uses TRBV30 with TRBJ1-5; D unclear. V was trimmed by 0 bases and J by 6 bases, leaving 9 bases between them. The CDR3 has 13 residues. Germline-derived CDR1 and CDR2 are GTSNPN and SVGIG (reference sequence). The CDR3 region is CAWSVSNRQPQHF. DNA for the CDR3: TGTGCCTGGAGTGTATCTAATCGTCAGCCCCAGCATTTT.

The chain is built from TRBV6-5 and TRBJ2-2, with D maybe TRBD1 (6 bases). The V gene lost 3 bases and the J gene lost 6 bases, with 11 bases spanning the gap. The CDR3 has 14 amino acids. From germline, CDR1 is MNHEY and CDR2 SVGAGI. CDR3 DNA: TGTGCCAGCAGTTATACAGGGCTCGCCGGGGAGCTGTTTTTT. It specifies CASSYTGLAGELFF.